The 15 T cell receptor beta chains reported below all come from one sample, sequenced in a study of cytomegalovirus exposure and HLA in healthy donors. The PCR ran on 60 Vbeta and 13 Jbeta primers. The protocol was immunoSEQ multiplex PCR, while the TCRdb copy is restricted to in-frame clones and leaves out a portion. The sample has 90,000 to 150,000 clones, around 80% seen once. What was sequenced was PBMCs. These receptors all stem from a man over 45 in good health and CMV-seronegative.

V usage is TRBV2 and J usage is TRBJ1-2, with 9 nucleotides matching TRBD1. The CDR3 is 16 amino acids. V lost 5 bases to trimming and J lost 5 bases; unmatched junction nucleotides: 12. Germline CDR1 and CDR2: SNHLY and FYNNEI. CDR3 amino acids: CASSSTPGQGLYGYTF. CDR3 in DNA: TGTGCCAGCAGTTCCACCCCGGGACAGGGCCTATATGGCTACACCTTC.

The gene calls are TRBV7-2 and TRBJ2-7; tentatively, D is TRBD1 (6 bases). This CDR3 region has 14 residues. V was shortened by 5 bases and J by 2 bases, with 13 bases between the two germline ends. Germline values: CDR1 SGHTA, CDR2 FQGNSA. The CDR3, as DNA: TGTGCCAGCAGCAACAACAGGGTCGCCTACGAGCAGTACTTC. Residues: CASSNNRVAYEQYF.

In DNA, the CDR3 is TGTGCCAGCAGTTACTCCGGTAGCGAGAACACCGGGGAGCTGTTTTTT. As protein: CASSYSGSENTGELFF. This chain links TRBV6-5 with TRBJ2-2; D possibly corresponds to TRBD2 (5 bases). This CDR3 region has 16 residues. Germline V gene data show CDR1 as MNHEY and CDR2 as SVGAGI. V was clipped by 0 bases and J by 1 base, with 9 bases between them.

DNA for the CDR3: TGTGCCACCCCCGGGGGGAGCACATCCTACGAGCAGTACTTC. Its translation: CATPGGSTSYEQYF. This chain joins TRBV6-1 and TRBJ2-7; 7 nucleotides agree with TRBD2. The germline V gene has CDR1 MNHNS and CDR2 SASEGT. CDR3 length: 14 amino acids. The V gene end was trimmed by 10 bases and the J gene end by 1 base; junction bases not matched to a gene: 10.

V usage is TRBV5-1 and J usage is TRBJ1-5; no firm D call. Trimming stripped 3 bases from V and 7 bases from J, with 11 bases between. The V gene's germline CDR1 is SGHRS and CDR2 YFSETQ. The CDR3 is made up of 13 amino acids. The CDR3 coding sequence is TGCGCCAGCAGCTCTCAGGTAGGCCAGCCCCAGCATTTT. Translating it yields CASSSQVGQPQHF.

This chain joins TRBV4-3 and TRBJ2-3; no firm D call. Germline values: CDR1 LGHNA, CDR2 YSLEER. The ends were cut back, 4 bases at V and 2 bases at J, with 10 bases in the middle. The CDR3 runs 14 residues. The CDR3 bases are TGCGCCAGCAGCCGATTCATAGCCACAGATACGCAGTATTTT. As protein: CASSRFIATDTQYF.

The chain employs TRBV19 and TRBJ1-1, with TRBD1 as a possible D gene (5 bases). The CDR3 sequence is 14 residues long. The V end was cut by 1 base, the J end by 7 bases, with 13 bases between. Germline V CDR1 and CDR2: LNHDA, SQIVND (reference sequence). CDR3 DNA: TGTGCCAGTAGTATAGGGGGCGTGGGAGGTGAAGCTTTCTTT. Translation gives CASSIGGVGGEAFF.

This clone was seen only once. The V gene is TRBV5-1, the J gene TRBJ2-3; a weak D match, TRBD2 (6 bases). Trimming removed 4 bases at V and 4 bases at J, with 16 bases between. Germline CDR1 is SGHRS and CDR2 is YFSETQ. This CDR3 has 15 residues. The CDR3 loop reads CASSRPGGSSDTQYF. DNA of the CDR3: TGCGCCAGCAGCCGCCCCGGGGGTAGCTCAGATACGCAGTATTTT.

This clone was observed once. V is TRBV2 and J is TRBJ1-2; D perhaps matches TRBD1 (6 bases). The V gene's germline CDR1 is SNHLY and CDR2 FYNNEI. The CDR3 runs to 14 residues. Deletions cut 5 bases from V and 4 bases from J, with 14 bases between. The CDR3 DNA reads TGTGCCAGCAGTTTAACAGGGAGTATCTATGGCTACACCTTC. It yields the protein CASSLTGSIYGYTF.

The chain carries TRBV6-1 and TRBJ2-1; 8 nucleotides line up with TRBD1. The V segment lost 1 base and the J segment 15 bases; nucleotides outside the gene matches: 11. CDR3 length equals 14 residues. Germline V lookup: CDR1 MNHNS, CDR2 SASEGT. This chain's CDR3 is CASSEGNRATGGFF. As DNA, the CDR3 is TGTGCCAGCAGTGAAGGGAACCGGGCCACAGGGGGGTTCTTC.

The CDR3 loop is CASSPQELYGYTF. The CDR3 DNA sequence: TGTGCCAGCAGTCCACAGGAACTCTATGGCTACACCTTC. The genes are TRBV2 and TRBJ1-2; D possibly corresponds to TRBD1 (5 bases). The CDR3 totals 13 residues. Looked up from germline, CDR1 is SNHLY and CDR2 is FYNNEI. Trimming removed 5 bases from V and 4 bases from J, with 11 bases in between.

The chain is built from TRBV7-9 and TRBJ2-1; 7 bases line up with TRBD1. The germline CDR1 and CDR2 sequences are SEHNR and FQNEAQ (reference sequence). Unmatched junction bases numbered 7, after V lost 5 bases and J lost 6 bases. The CDR3 is 14 residues long. CDR3 loop: CASSTTGVGNEQFF. CDR3 nucleotides: TGTGCCAGCAGCACTACAGGGGTGGGCAATGAGCAGTTCTTC.

The V call is TRBV27, the J call TRBJ2-3; D unclear. V was trimmed by 3 bases and J by 6 bases, leaving 16 bases between them. Germline lookup yields CDR1 MNHEY and CDR2 SMNVEV (reference sequence). This CDR3 comprises 15 residues. CDR3 loop: CASSFGTRTGDTQYF. CDR3 sequence (DNA): TGTGCCAGCAGTTTTGGTACCAGAACCGGGGATACGCAGTATTTT.

The V gene is TRBV11-2, the J gene TRBJ2-2, with D uncertain. Germline V lookup: CDR1 SGHAT, CDR2 FQNNGV. This CDR3 is 13 amino acids long. Trimming removed 3 bases at V and 3 bases at J, with 5 bases between. CDR3 nucleotide sequence: TGTGCCAGCAGCTTGTCCTACACCGGGGAGCTGTTTTTT. Its translation is CASSLSYTGELFF.

The J gene is TRBJ2-5, the V gene TRBV7-3; 11 bases are a match to TRBD2. V shed 5 bases and J 4 bases; nucleotides not matched to a gene: 6. The CDR3 is 15 residues long. The germline CDR1 and CDR2 sequences are SGHTA and FQGTGA. The CDR3 sequence is CASSLTSGAGETQYF. As DNA, the CDR3 is TGTGCCAGCAGCCTGACTAGCGGGGCAGGAGAGACCCAGTACTTC.